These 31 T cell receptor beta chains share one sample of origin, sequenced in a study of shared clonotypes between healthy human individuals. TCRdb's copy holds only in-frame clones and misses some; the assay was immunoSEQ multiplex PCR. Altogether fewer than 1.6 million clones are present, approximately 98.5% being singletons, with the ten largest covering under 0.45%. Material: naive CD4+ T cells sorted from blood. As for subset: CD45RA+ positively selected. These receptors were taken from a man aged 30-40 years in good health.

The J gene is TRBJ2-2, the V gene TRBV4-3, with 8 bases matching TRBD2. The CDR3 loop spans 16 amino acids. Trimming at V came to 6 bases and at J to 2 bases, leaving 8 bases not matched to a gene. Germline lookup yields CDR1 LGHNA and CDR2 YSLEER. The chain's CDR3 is CASRLASGSNTGELFF. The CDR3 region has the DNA TGCGCCAGCAGATTAGCTAGCGGGTCCAACACCGGGGAGCTGTTTTTT.

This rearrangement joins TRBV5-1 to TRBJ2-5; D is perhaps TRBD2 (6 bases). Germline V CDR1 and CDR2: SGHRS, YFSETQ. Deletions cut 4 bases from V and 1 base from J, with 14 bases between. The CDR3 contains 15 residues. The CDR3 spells CASSHNRDFQETQYF. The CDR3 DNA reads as TGCGCCAGCAGCCATAACCGGGACTTCCAAGAGACCCAGTACTTC. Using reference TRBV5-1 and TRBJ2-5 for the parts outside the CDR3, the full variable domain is KAGVTQTPRYLIKTRGQQVTLSCSPISGHRSVSWYQQTPGQGLQFLFEYFSETQRNKGNFPGRFSGRQFSNSRSEMNVSTLELGDSALYLCASSHNRDFQETQYFGPGTRLLVL.

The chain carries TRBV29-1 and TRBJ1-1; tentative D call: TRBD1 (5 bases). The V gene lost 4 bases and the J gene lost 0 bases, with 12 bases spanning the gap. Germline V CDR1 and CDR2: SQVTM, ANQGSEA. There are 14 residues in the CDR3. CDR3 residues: CSVVGVVLNTEAFF. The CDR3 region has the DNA TGCAGCGTTGTGGGGGTGGTTTTGAACACTGAAGCTTTCTTT.

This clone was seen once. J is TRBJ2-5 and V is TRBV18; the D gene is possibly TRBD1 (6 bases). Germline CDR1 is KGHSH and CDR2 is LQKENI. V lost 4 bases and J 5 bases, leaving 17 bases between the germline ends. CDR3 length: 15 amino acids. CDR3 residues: CASSRGWDNFETQYF. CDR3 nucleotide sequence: TGTGCCAGCTCACGAGGCTGGGACAACTTCGAGACCCAGTACTTC.

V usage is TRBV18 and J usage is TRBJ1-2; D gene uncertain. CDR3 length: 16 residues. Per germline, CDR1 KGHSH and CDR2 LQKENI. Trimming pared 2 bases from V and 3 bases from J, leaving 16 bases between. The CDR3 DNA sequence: TGTGCCAGCTCACCAATTCCACCCCGACAATACTATGGCTACACCTTC. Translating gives CASSPIPPRQYYGYTF.

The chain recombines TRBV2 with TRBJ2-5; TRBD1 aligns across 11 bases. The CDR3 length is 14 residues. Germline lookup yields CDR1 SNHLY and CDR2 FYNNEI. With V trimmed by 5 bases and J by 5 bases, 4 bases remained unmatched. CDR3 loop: CASSKDRGQETQYF. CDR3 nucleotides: TGTGCCAGCAGTAAGGACAGGGGGCAGGAGACCCAGTACTTC.

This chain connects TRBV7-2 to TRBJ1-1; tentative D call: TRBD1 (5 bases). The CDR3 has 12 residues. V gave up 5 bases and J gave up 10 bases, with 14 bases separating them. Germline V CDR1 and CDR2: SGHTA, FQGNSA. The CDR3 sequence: CASSPGSGRAFF. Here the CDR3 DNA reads TGTGCCAGCAGCCCAGGGTCAGGGAGAGCTTTCTTT.

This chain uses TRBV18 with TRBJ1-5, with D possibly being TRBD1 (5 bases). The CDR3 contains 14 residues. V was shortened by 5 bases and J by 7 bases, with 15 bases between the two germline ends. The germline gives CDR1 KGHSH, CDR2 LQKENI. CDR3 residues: CASSTSRGRQPQHF. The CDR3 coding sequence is TGTGCCAGCTCAACCAGTCGGGGACGCCAGCCCCAGCATTTT.

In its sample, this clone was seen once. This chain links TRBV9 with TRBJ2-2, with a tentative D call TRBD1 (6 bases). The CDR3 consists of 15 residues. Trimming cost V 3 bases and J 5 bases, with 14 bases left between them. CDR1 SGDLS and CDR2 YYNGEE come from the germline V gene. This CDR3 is CASSALAQGTGELFF. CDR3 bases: TGTGCCAGCAGCGCTCTTGCACAGGGAACCGGGGAGCTGTTTTTT.

In DNA form, the CDR3 reads TGTGCCAGCGAAAGGTCCAGCTCTGGAAACACCATATATTTT. This encodes CASERSSSGNTIYF. The chain recombines TRBV18 with TRBJ1-3; no reliable D call. The CDR3 is made up of 14 amino acids. The V gene lost 8 bases and the J gene lost 0 bases, with 11 bases spanning the gap. In germline, CDR1 is KGHSH, CDR2 LQKENI.

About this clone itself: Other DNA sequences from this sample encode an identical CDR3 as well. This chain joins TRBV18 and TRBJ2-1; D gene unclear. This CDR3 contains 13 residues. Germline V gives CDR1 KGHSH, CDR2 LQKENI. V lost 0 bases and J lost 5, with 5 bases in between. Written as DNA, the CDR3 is TGTGCCAGCTCACCACCAGGTCACAATGAGCAGTTCTTC. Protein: CASSPPGHNEQFF.

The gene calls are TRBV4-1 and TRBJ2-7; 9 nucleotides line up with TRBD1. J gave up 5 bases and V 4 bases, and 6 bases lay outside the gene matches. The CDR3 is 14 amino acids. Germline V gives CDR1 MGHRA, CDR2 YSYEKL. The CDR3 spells CASSLLTGGNEQYF. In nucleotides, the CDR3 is TGCGCCAGCAGCCTACTGACAGGGGGGAACGAGCAGTACTTC.

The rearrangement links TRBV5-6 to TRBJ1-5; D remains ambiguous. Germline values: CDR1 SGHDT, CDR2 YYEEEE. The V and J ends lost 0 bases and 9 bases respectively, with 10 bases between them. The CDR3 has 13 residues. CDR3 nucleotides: TGTGCCAGCAGCTTGGAGAGGGTCGGGCCCCAGCATTTT. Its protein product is CASSLERVGPQHF.

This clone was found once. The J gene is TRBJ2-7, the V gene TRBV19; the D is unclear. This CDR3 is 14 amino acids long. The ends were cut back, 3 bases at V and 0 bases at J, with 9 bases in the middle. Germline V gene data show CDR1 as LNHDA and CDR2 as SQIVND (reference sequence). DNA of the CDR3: TGTGCCAGTAGTATGGGCAGGAGCTCCTACGAGCAGTACTTC. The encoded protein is CASSMGRSSYEQYF.

Here the CDR3 reads CASSTFGTGSNQPQHF. Here the CDR3 DNA reads TGTGCCAGTAGTACCTTTGGGACAGGGAGCAATCAGCCCCAGCATTTT. The chain employs TRBV19 and TRBJ1-5; 9 positions agree with TRBD1. J gave up 1 base and V 4 bases, and 5 bases lay outside the gene matches. Germline V gene lookup returns CDR1 LNHDA and CDR2 SQIVND (reference sequence). The CDR3 covers 16 residues.

This CDR3 is CASSLKGSAGVGQETQYF. The CDR3 nucleotides are TGCGCCAGCAGCTTGAAGGGTTCAGCGGGAGTCGGCCAAGAGACCCAGTACTTC. The chain uses TRBV5-1 and TRBJ2-5; 8 bases map to TRBD2. The J segment lost 1 base and the V segment lost 1 base, leaving 12 bases of the junction unmatched. Germline CDR1 SGHRS, CDR2 YFSETQ. This CDR3 is built from 18 residues.

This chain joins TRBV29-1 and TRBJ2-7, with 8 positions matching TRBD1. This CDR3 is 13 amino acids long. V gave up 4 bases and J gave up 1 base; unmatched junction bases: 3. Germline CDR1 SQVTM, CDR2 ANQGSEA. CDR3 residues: CSVARDRSYEQYF. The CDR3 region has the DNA TGCAGCGTTGCCCGGGACAGGTCCTACGAGCAGTACTTC.

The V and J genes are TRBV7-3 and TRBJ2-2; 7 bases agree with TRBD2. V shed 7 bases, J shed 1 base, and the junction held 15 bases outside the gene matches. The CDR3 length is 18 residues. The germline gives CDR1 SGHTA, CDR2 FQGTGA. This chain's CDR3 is CASNPAGSSSGNTGELFF. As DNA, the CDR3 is TGTGCCAGCAACCCCGCAGGATCGTCTAGCGGGAACACCGGGGAGCTGTTTTTT.

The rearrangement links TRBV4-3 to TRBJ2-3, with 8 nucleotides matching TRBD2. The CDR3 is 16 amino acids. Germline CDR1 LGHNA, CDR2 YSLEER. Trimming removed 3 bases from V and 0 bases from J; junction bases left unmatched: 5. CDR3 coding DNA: TGCGCCAGCAGCCACCTTAGCGGGATGAGCACAGATACGCAGTATTTT. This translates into CASSHLSGMSTDTQYF.

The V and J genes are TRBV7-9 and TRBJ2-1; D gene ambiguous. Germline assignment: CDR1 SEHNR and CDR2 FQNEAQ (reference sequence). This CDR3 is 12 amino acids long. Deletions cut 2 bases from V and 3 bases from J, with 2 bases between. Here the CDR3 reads CASSLIYNEQFF. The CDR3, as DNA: TGTGCCAGCAGCTTAATCTACAATGAGCAGTTCTTC.

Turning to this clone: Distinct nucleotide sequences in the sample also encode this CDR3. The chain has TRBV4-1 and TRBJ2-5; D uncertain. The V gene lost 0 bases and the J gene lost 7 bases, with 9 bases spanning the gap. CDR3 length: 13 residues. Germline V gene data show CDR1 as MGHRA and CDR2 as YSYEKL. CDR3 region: CASSQDRGGTQYF. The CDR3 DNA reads TGCGCCAGCAGCCAAGATCGAGGCGGGACCCAGTACTTC.

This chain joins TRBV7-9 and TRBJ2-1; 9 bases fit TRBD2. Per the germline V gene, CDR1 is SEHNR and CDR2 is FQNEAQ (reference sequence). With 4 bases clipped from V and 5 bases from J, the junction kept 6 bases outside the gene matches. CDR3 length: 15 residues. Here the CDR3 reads CASSSSSGRNNEQFF. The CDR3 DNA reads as TGTGCCAGCAGCTCGTCCAGCGGGAGGAACAATGAGCAGTTCTTC.

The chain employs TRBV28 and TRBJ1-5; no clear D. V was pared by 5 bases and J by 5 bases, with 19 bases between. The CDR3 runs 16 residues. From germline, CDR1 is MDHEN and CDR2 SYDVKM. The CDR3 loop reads CASSTPTLIGHQPQHF. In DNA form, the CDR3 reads TGTGCCAGCAGTACCCCGACCCTAATAGGTCATCAGCCCCAGCATTTT.

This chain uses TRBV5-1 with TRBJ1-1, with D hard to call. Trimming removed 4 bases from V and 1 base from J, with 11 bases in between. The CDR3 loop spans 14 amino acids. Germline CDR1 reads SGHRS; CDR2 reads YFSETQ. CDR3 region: CASSVAPANTEAFF. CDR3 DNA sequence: TGCGCCAGCAGCGTCGCCCCAGCGAACACTGAAGCTTTCTTT.

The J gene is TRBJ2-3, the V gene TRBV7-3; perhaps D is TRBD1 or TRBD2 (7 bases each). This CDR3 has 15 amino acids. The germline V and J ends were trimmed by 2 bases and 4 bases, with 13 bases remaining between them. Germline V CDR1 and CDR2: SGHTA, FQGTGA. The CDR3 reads CASSLRGGGADTQYF. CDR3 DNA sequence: TGTGCCAGCAGCTTACGGGGAGGGGGCGCAGATACGCAGTATTTT.

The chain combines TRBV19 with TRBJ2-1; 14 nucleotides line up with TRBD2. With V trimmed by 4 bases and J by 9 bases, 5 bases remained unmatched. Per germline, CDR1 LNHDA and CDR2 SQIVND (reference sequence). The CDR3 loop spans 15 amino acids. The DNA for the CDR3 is TGTGCCAGTAGTACGACTAGCGGGAGGGGGGGTGAGCAGTTCTTC. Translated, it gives CASSTTSGRGGEQFF.

The CDR3 protein is CASSFLLAGDTDTQYF. The CDR3 DNA is TGTGCCAGCAGTTTTTTACTTGCGGGAGACACAGATACGCAGTATTTT. The chain uses TRBV27 and TRBJ2-3; TRBD2 matches at 7 bases. The V segment lost 3 bases and the J segment 2 bases; nucleotides outside the gene matches: 8. The CDR3 covers 16 residues. Germline CDR1 reads MNHEY; CDR2 reads SMNVEV (reference sequence).

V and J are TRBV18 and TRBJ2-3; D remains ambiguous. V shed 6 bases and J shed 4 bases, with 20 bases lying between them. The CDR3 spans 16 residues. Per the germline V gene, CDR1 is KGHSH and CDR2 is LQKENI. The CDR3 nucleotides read TGTGCCAGCTCTTTAATAGTCTTGAAAAAGGCAGATACGCAGTATTTT. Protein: CASSLIVLKKADTQYF.

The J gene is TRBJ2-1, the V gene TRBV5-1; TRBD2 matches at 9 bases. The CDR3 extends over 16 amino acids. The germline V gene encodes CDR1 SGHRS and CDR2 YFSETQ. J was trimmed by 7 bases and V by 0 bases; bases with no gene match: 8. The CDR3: CASSLGGSGRLNEQFF. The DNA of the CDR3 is TGCGCCAGCAGCTTGGGGGGTAGCGGGAGATTAAATGAGCAGTTCTTC.

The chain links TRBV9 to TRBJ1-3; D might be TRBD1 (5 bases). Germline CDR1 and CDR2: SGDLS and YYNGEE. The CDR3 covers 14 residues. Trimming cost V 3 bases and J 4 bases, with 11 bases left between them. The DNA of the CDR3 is TGTGCCAGCAGCGGCCAGGGTGGGGGAAACACCATATATTTT. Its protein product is CASSGQGGGNTIYF.

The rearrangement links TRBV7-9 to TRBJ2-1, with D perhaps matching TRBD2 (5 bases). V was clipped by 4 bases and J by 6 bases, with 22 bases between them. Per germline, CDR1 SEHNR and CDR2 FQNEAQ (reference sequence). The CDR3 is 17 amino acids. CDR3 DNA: TGTGCCAGCAGCTCGGCCCAGGACTCCCTTTCTCCCAATGAGCAGTTCTTC. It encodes CASSSAQDSLSPNEQFF.